The TCR beta chain under discussion was sequenced for a study of T cells in Graves' hyperthyroidism and ophthalmopathy. Study as a whole: Upon initial diagnosis and before any treatment, peripheral blood was collected.

Diagnostic assessment was based on clinical symptoms, serum thyroxine and TRAb, thyroid ultrasound and orbital computed tomography. Amplification of TCR beta CDR3 regions was performed using RNA transcripts as template. Researchers ran a first-round RT-PCR on the TCR CDR3 using the HTBI primer set. Each CDR3 protein gets one entry after TCRdb re-called the multiplex PCR reads with MiXCR. The sample records about 640,000 distinct CDR3 sequences, roughly 20% being singletons. Study-level points and caveats: Most thyroid-expanded clonotypes above 0.001 were also found in blood.

This clonotype came up a few times. The antigen remains unidentified. Sequencing was done on a sample of blood. The sequence was collected from a man aged 25-45 years with Graves' ophthalmopathy.

The CDR3 bases are TGTGCCAGCAGCTCCAGCGGGACAGCACCCTACGAGCAGTACTTC. Translated, it gives CASSSSGTAPYEQYF. The chain employs TRBV7-2 and TRBJ2-7; possibly TRBD1 or TRBD2 for D (7 bases each). Germline CDR1 is SGHTA and CDR2 is FQGNSA. Trimming took 4 bases from V and 2 from J, leaving 15 bases between them. This CDR3 comprises 15 residues.